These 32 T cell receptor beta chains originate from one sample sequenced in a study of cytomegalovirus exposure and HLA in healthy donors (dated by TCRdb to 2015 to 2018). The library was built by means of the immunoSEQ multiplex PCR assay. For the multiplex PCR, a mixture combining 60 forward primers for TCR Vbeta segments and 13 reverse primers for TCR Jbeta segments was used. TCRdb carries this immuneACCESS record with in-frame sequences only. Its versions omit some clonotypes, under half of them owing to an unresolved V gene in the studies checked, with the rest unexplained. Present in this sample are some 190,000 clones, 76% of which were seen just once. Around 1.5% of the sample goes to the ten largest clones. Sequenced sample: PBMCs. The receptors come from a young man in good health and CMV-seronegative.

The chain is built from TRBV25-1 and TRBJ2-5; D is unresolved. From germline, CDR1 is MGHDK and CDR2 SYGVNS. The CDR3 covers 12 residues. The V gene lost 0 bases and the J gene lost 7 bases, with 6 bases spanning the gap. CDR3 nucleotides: TGTGCCAGCAGTGAATATAAGAGGACCCAGTACTTC. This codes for CASSEYKRTQYF.

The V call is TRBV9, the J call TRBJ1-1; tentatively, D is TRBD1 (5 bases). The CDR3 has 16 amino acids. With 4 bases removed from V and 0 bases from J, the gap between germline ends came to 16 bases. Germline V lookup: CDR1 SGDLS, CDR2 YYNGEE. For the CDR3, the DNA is TGTGCCAGCAGCCGTTGGGGGGAGGAGCTGAACACTGAAGCTTTCTTT. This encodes CASSRWGEELNTEAFF.

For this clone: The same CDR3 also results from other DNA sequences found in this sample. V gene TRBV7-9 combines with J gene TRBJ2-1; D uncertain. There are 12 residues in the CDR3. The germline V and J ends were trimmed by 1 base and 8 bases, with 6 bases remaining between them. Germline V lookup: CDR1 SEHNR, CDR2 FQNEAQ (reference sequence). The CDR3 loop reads CASSLGSDEQFF. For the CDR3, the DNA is TGTGCCAGCAGCTTAGGTTCCGATGAGCAGTTCTTC.

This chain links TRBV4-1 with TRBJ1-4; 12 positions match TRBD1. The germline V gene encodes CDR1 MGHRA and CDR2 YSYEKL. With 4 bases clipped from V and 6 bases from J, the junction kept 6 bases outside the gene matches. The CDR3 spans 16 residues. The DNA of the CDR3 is TGCGCCAGCAGCCCGGGACAGGGGGCGCGAGATGAAAAACTGTTTTTT. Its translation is CASSPGQGARDEKLFF.

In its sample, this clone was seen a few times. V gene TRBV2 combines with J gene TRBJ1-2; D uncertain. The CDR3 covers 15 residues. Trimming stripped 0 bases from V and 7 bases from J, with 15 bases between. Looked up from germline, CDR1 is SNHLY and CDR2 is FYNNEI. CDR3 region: CASSEAGEGRGGYTF. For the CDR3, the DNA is TGTGCCAGCAGTGAAGCCGGGGAAGGACGGGGTGGCTACACCTTC.

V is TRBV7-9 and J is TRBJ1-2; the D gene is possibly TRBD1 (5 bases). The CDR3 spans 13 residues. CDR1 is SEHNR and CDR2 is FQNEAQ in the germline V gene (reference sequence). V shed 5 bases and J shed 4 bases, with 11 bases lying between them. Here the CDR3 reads CASSPGRAYGYTF. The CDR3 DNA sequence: TGTGCCAGCAGCCCCGGCAGGGCCTATGGCTACACCTTC.

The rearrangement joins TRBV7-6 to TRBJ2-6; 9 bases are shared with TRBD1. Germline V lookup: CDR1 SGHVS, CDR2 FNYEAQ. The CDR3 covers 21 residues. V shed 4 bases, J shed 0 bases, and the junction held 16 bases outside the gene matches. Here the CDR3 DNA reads TGTGCCAGCAGCTACCATCCGGGACAGGGACCCCTGAGCTCTGGGGCCAACGTCCTGACTTTC. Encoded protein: CASSYHPGQGPLSSGANVLTF.

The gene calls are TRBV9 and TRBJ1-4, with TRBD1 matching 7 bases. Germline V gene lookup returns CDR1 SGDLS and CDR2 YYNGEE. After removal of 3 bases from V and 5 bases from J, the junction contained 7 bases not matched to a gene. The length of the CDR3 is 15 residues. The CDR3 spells CASSARTGPNEKLFF. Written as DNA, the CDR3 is TGTGCCAGCAGCGCCCGGACAGGCCCGAATGAAAAACTGTTTTTT.

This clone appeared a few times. The CDR3 DNA is TGTGCCAGCAGTTGGACAGGGAATACTGAAGCTTTCTTT. It is translated as CASSWTGNTEAFF. This chain links TRBV7-2 with TRBJ1-1, with TRBD1 identical over 8 bases. The CDR3 is 13 amino acids. With 6 bases clipped from V and 5 bases from J, the junction kept 5 bases outside the gene matches. Germline V gene lookup returns CDR1 SGHTA and CDR2 FQGNSA.

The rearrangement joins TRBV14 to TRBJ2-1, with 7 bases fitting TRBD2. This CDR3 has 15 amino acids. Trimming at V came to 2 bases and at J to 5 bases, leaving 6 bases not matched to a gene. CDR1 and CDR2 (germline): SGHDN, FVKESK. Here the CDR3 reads CASSQLAARHNEQFF. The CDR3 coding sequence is TGTGCCAGCAGCCAACTAGCGGCCCGCCACAATGAGCAGTTCTTC.

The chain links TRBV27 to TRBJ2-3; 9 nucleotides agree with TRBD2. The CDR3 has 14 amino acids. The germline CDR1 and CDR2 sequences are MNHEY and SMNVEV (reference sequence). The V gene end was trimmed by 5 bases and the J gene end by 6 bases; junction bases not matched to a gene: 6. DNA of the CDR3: TGTGCCAGCAGTGGTCTAGCGGGGACCGATACGCAGTATTTT. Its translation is CASSGLAGTDTQYF.

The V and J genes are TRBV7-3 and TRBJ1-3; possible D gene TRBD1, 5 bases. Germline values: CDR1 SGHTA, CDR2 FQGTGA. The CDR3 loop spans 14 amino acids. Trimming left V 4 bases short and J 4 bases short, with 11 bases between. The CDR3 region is CASSSGGPGNTIYF. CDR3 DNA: TGTGCCAGCAGCTCGGGGGGACCCGGAAACACCATATATTTT.

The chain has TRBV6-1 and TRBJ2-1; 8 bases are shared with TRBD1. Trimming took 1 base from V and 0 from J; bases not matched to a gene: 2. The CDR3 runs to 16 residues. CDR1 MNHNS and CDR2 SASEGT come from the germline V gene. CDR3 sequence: CASSEVTGGSYNEQFF. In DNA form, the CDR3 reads TGTGCCAGCAGTGAAGTCACAGGGGGCTCCTACAATGAGCAGTTCTTC.

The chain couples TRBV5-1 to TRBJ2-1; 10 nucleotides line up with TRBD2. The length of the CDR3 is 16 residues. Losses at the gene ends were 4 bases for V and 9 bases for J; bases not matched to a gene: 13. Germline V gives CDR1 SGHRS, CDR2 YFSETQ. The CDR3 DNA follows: TGCGCCAGCAGCCCAGGAGCGGGGGGGCTTGTTGGTGAGCAGTTCTTC. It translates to CASSPGAGGLVGEQFF.

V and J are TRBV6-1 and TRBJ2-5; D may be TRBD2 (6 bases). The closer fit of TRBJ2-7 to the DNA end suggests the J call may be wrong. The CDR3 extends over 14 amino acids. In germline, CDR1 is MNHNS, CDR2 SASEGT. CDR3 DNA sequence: TGTGCCAGCAGTGAAGGTGTCGGGAGCTACGAGCAGTACTTC. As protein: CASSEGVGSYEQYF.

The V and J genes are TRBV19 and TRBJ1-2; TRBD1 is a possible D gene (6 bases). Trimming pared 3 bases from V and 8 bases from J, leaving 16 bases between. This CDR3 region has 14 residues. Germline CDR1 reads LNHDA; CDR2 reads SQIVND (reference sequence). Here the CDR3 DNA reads TGTGCCAGTAGTATGAGTACCTCCGACAGGGGCTACACCTTC. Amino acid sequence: CASSMSTSDRGYTF.

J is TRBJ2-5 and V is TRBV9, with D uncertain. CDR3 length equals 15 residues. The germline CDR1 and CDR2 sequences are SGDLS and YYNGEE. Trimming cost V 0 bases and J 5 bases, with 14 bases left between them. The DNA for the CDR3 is TGTGCCAGCAGCGTAGATCCGACTGGTCAGGAGACCCAGTACTTC. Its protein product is CASSVDPTGQETQYF.

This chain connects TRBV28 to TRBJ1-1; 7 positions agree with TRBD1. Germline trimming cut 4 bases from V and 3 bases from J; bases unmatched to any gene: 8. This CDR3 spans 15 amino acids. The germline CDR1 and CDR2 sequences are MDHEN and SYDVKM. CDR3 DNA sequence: TGTGCCAGCAGTTGGGAGACAGGGTGGGACACTGAAGCTTTCTTT. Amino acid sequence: CASSWETGWDTEAFF. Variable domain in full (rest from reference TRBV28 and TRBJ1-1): DVKVTQSSRYLVKRTGEKVFLECVQDMDHENMFWYRQDPGLGLRLIYFSYDVKMKEKGDIPEGYSVSREKKERFSLILESASTNQTSMYLCASSWETGWDTEAFFGQGTRLTVV.

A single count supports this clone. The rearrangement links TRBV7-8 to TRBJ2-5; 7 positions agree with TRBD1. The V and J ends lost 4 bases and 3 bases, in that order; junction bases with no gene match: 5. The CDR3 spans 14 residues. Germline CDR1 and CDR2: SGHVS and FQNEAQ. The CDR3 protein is CASSSRDSKETQYF. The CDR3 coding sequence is TGTGCCAGCAGCTCACGGGACAGCAAAGAGACCCAGTACTTC.

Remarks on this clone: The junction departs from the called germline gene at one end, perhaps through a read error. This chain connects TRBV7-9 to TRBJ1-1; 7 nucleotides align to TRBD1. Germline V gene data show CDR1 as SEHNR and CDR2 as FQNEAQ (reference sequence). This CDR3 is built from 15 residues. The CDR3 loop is CSSSDRGQGNTEAFF. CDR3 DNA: TGTTCCAGCAGCGATAGGGGGCAGGGGAACACTGAAGCTTTCTTT.

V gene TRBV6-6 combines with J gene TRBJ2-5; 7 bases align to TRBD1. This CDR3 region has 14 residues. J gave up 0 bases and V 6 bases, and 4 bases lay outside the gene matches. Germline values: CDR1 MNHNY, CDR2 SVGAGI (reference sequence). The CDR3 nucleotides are TGTGCCAGCAGCAGGGACAGCTACCAAGAGACCCAGTACTTC. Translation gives CASSRDSYQETQYF.

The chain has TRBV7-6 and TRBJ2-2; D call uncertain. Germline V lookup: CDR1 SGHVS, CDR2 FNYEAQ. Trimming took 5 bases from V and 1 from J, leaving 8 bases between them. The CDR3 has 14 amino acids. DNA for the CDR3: TGTGCCAGCAGCCAAGCCCGGAACACCGGGGAGCTGTTTTTT. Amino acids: CASSQARNTGELFF.

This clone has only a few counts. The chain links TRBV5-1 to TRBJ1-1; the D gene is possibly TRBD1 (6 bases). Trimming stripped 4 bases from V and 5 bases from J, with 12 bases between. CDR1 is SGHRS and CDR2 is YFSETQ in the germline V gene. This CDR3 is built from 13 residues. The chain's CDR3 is CASSHREGTEAFF. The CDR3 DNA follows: TGCGCCAGCAGCCACAGGGAAGGGACTGAAGCTTTCTTT.

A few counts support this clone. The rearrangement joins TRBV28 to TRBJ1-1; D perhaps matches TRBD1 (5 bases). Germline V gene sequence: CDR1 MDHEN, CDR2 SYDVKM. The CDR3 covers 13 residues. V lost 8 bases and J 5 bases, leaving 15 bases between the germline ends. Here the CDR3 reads CASPARGGTEAFF. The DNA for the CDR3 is TGTGCCAGCCCTGCTCGGGGGGGAACTGAAGCTTTCTTT.

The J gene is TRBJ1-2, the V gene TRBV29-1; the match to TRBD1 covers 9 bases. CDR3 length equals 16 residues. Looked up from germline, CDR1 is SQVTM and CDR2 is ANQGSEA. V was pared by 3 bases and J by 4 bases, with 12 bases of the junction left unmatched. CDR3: CSVDPRDREWGYGYTF. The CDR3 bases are TGCAGCGTTGACCCTCGGGACAGGGAATGGGGCTATGGCTACACCTTC.

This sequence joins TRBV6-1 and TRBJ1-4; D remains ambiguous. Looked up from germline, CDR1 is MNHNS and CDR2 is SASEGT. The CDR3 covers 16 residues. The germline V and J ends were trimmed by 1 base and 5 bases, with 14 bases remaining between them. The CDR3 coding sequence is TGTGCCAGCAGTGAAGGAGGCCGGGTATTAAATGAAAAACTGTTTTTT. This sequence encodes CASSEGGRVLNEKLFF.

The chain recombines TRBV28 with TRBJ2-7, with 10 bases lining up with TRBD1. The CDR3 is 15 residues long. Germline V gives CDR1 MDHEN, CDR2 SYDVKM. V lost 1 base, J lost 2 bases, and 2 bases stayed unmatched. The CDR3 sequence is CASSLSGQGTYEQYF. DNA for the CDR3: TGTGCCAGCAGTTTATCGGGACAGGGGACCTACGAGCAGTACTTC.

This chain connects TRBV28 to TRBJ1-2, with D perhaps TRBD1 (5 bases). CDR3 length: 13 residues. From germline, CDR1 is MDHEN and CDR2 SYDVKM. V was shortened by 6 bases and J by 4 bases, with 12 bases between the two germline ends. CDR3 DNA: TGTGCCAGCAGGGAGGGACCGAGCTATGGCTACACCTTC. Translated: CASREGPSYGYTF.

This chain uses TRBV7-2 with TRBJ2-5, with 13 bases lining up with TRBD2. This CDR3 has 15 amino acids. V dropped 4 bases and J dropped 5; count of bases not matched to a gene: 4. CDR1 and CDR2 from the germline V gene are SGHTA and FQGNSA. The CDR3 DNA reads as TGTGCCAGCAGCTCCGGACTAGCGGGGGACGAGACCCAGTACTTC. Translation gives CASSSGLAGDETQYF.

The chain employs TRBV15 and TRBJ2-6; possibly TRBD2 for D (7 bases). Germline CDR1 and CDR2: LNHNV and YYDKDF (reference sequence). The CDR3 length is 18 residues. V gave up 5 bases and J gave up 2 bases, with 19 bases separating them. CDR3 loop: CATSRRGGFGPGANVLTF. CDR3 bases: TGTGCCACCAGCCGGAGGGGGGGGTTTGGGCCTGGGGCCAACGTCCTGACTTTC.

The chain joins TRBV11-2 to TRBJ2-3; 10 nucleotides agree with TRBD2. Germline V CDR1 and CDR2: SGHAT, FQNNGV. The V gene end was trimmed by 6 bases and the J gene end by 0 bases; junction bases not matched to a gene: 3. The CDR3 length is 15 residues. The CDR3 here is CASRLAGFSTDTQYF. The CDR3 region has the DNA TGTGCCAGCAGACTAGCGGGGTTTAGCACAGATACGCAGTATTTT.

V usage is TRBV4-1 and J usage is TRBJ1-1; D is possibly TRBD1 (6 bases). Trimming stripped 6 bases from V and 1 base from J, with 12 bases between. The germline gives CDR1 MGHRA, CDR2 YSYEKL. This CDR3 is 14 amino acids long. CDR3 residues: CASRPGHTNTEAFF. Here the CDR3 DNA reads TGCGCCAGCAGGCCGGGACACACGAACACTGAAGCTTTCTTT.